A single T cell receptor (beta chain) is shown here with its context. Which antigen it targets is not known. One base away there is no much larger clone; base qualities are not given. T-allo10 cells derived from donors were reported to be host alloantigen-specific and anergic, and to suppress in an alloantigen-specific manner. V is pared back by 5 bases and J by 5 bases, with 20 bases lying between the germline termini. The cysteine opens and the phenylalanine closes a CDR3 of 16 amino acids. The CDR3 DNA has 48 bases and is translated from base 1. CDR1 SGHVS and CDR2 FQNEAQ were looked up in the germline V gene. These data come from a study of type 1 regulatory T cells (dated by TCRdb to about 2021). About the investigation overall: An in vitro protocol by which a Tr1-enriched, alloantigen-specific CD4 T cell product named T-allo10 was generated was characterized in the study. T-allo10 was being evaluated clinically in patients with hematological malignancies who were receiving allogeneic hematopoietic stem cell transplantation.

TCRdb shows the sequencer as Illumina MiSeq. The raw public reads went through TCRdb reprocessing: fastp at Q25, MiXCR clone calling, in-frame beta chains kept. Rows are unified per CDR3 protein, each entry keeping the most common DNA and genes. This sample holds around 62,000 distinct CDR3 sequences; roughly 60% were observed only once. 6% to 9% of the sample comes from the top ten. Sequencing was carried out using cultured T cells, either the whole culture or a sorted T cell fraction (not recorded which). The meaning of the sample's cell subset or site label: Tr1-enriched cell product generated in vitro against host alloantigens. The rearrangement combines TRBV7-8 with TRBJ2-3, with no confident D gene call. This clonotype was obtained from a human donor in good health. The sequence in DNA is TGTGCCAGCAGCCTACTCGTGGGCAGGCTTGGAGATACGCAGTATTTT. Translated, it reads CASSLLVGRLGDTQYF.